This T cell receptor beta chain is from a study of cytomegalovirus exposure and HLA in healthy donors. Notes on the study in general: It was 150 to 200 TCR beta chains that were listed as cytomegalovirus-associated.

About this clone itself: Its matching antigen is unknown.

The protocol was immunoSEQ multiplex PCR, while the TCRdb copy is restricted to in-frame clones and leaves out a portion. The sample has roughly 310,000 clones; approximately 88% are singletons. The CDR3 sequence is 17 residues long. Trimming removed 4 bases from V and 3 bases from J; junction bases left unmatched: 7. In germline, CDR1 is LGHNA, CDR2 YSLEER. This TCR was recovered from a man aged 25 to 40 in good health and CMV-seronegative. The gene calls are TRBV4-3 and TRBJ2-7; 15 bases agree with TRBD2. The specimen sequenced was PBMCs. The CDR3 here is CASSRSGLAGGHYEQYF. As DNA, the CDR3 is TGCGCCAGCAGCCGGTCGGGACTAGCGGGGGGCCACTACGAGCAGTACTTC.